The clone carrying this T cell receptor beta chain was recorded at least ten times. Its target is not known. RNA transcripts served as the template for amplifying TCR beta CDR3 regions. Carried out on the TCR CDR3, a first-round RT-PCR used the HTBI primer set. TCRdb called the multiplex PCR reads again in MiXCR, with one record for every CDR3 protein. The table has fewer than 450,000 distinct CDR3 sequences, about 18% seen once. These data belong to a study of T cells in Graves' hyperthyroidism and ophthalmopathy. Blood dates from first hyperthyroidism diagnosis, before any ophthalmopathy symptoms. Fresh 10 ml peripheral blood yielded PBMCs. Study findings and constraints: Most expanded thyroid clonotypes above 0.001 recurred in blood.

The CDR3 extends over 11 amino acids. Between the trimmed V and J ends, which lost 6 bases and 13 bases, there was a span of 16 bases. Germline loops: CDR1 DFQATT, CDR2 SNEGSKA (reference sequence). What was sequenced was blood. The chain couples TRBV20-1 to TRBJ2-1; D is uncertain. The source of this sequence is a woman in her twenties or thirties with Graves' hyperthyroidism that later progressed to Graves' ophthalmopathy. CDR3 residues: CSATDSPPQFF. CDR3 in DNA: TGCAGTGCCACAGACTCCCCCCCTCAGTTCTTC.